These 12 T cell receptor beta chains share one sample of origin, sequenced in a study of blood T cell repertoires in COVID-19. Libraries were prepared by immunoSEQ multiplex PCR; TCRdb keeps only in-frame clonotypes and omits some of them. The table lists under 300,000 clones, about 89% of them singletons. The sample was PBMCs or T cells enriched from blood (not recorded which). These TCRs come from a human donor in a cohort exposed to, infected with or recovered from COVID-19 (not recorded which). The donor label of this sample is uncertain.

V gene TRBV6-2 or TRBV6-3 combines with J gene TRBJ2-7, with TRBD1 matching 9 bases. CDR3 size: 15 residues. Trimming removed 7 bases from V and 0 bases from J; junction bases left unmatched: 7. The germline V gene encodes CDR1 MNHEY and CDR2 SVGEGT. CDR3 bases: TGTGCCAGCAACCCCGGGACAGGGAGCTCCTACGAGCAGTACTTC. It specifies CASNPGTGSSYEQYF.

This sequence joins TRBV19 and TRBJ2-1; D not certain. V dropped 0 bases and J dropped 6 bases, with 18 bases sitting between them. Germline V gives CDR1 LNHDA, CDR2 SQIVND (reference sequence). The CDR3 covers 17 residues. The CDR3 DNA sequence: TGTGCCAGTAGTATAGAGAGCCCCTCGAGCATTATCAATGAGCAGTTCTTC. It translates to CASSIESPSSIINEQFF.

The chain employs TRBV5-1 and TRBJ1-1, with 8 bases lining up with TRBD1. Germline CDR1 and CDR2: SGHRS and YFSETQ. CDR3 length: 14 residues. V lost 2 bases and J lost 5; bases outside the gene matches: 5. The CDR3 is CASSFQGAGTEAFF. DNA of the CDR3: TGCGCCAGCAGCTTCCAGGGGGCGGGAACTGAAGCTTTCTTT.

This clone was counted once. The chain is built from TRBV9 and TRBJ2-5; D uncertain. The CDR3 consists of 13 residues. The germline CDR1 and CDR2 sequences are SGDLS and YYNGEE. Trimming stripped 0 bases from V and 3 bases from J, with 6 bases between. CDR3: CASSVAEKETQYF. CDR3 DNA: TGTGCCAGCAGCGTAGCCGAGAAAGAGACCCAGTACTTC.

The rearrangement uses TRBV3-1 (or the pseudogene TRBV3-2) and TRBJ2-2, with D possibly TRBD2 on 6 matching bases. The CDR3 is 13 amino acids. V lost 11 bases to trimming and J lost 5 bases, with 15 bases between them. The germline V gene encodes CDR1 LGHDT and CDR2 YNNKEL (reference sequence). In DNA, the CDR3 is TGTGCCCTTCCCGGGGGTCGGACCGGGGAGCTGTTTTTT. This sequence encodes CALPGGRTGELFF.

This rearrangement joins TRBV7-8 to TRBJ2-3; TRBD2 agrees at 8 bases. V was pared by 5 bases and J by 2 bases, with 9 bases of the junction left unmatched. The CDR3 length is 16 residues. Germline V gives CDR1 SGHVS, CDR2 FQNEAQ. The CDR3 loop reads CASSLQAGAITDTQYF. The CDR3 bases are TGTGCCAGCAGCCTCCAAGCGGGGGCCATCACAGATACGCAGTATTTT.

The V gene is TRBV12-5, the J gene TRBJ1-5; 8 nucleotides line up with TRBD1. Germline V gene sequence: CDR1 LGHNT, CDR2 FRNRAP. This CDR3 spans 17 amino acids. J lost 3 bases, V lost 0 bases, and 7 bases had no gene match. CDR3 sequence: CASGLVSRGPTNQPQHF. The CDR3 nucleotides read TGTGCTAGTGGTTTGGTATCCAGGGGGCCAACCAATCAGCCCCAGCATTTT.

J is TRBJ2-3 and V is TRBV29-1; the D gene is possibly TRBD1 (5 bases). V shed 3 bases and J shed 4 bases, with 8 bases lying between them. Per germline, CDR1 SQVTM and CDR2 ANQGSEA. This CDR3 has 12 amino acids. CDR3 region: CSVDRAADTQYF. CDR3 coding DNA: TGCAGCGTTGACAGGGCAGCAGATACGCAGTATTTT.

This clone was recorded once. The chain joins TRBV5-1 to TRBJ2-1, with 7 bases lining up with TRBD2. After removal of 3 bases from V and 8 bases from J, the junction contained 11 bases not matched to a gene. CDR3 length: 15 amino acids. Germline V lookup: CDR1 SGHRS, CDR2 YFSETQ. This CDR3 reads CASSSSGGTVDEQFF. The CDR3 nucleotides are TGCGCCAGCAGCTCCTCCGGGGGGACGGTAGATGAGCAGTTCTTC.

The V call is TRBV7-9, the J call TRBJ1-1; the match to TRBD1 covers 7 bases. Losses at the gene ends were 4 bases for V and 0 bases for J; bases not matched to a gene: 14. CDR3 length: 18 amino acids. CDR1 is SEHNR and CDR2 is FQNEAQ in the germline V gene (reference sequence). CDR3 DNA sequence: TGTGCCAGCAGCTCAGACTACCGGGACAGCGAAATGAACACTGAAGCTTTCTTT. The encoded protein is CASSSDYRDSEMNTEAFF.

V is TRBV2 and J is TRBJ1-4; tentative D call: TRBD1 (6 bases). CDR1 and CDR2 from the germline V gene are SNHLY and FYNNEI. The V end was cut by 6 bases, the J end by 0 bases, with 11 bases between. This CDR3 region has 15 residues. The CDR3 region is CASSLRTATNEKLFF. DNA of the CDR3: TGTGCCAGCAGCCTTCGGACAGCAACTAATGAAAAACTGTTTTTT. Looking up the rest from reference TRBV2 and TRBJ1-4 gives the full variable domain: EPEVTQTPSHQVTQMGQEVILRCVPISNHLYFYWYRQILGQKVEFLVSFYNNEISEKSEIFDDQFSVERPDGSNFTLKIRSTKLEDSAMYFCASSLRTATNEKLFFGSGTQLSVL.

This clone was observed a single time. The chain joins TRBV13 to TRBJ1-2; TRBD1 might be the D (5 bases). Germline CDR1 reads PRHDT; CDR2 reads FYEKMQ (reference sequence). The CDR3 length is 14 residues. The V end was cut by 3 bases, the J end by 4 bases, with 12 bases between. CDR3 amino acids: CASSLWGGAYGYTF. CDR3 sequence (DNA): TGTGCCAGCAGCTTGTGGGGCGGAGCCTATGGCTACACCTTC. Full variable domain (missing parts from reference TRBV13 and TRBJ1-2): AAGVIQSPRHLIKEKRETATLKCYPIPRHDTVYWYQQGPGQDPQFLISFYEKMQSDKGSIPDRFSAQQFSDYHSELNMSSLELGDSALYFCASSLWGGAYGYTFGSGTRLTVV.